This T cell receptor beta chain was documented in a study of T-cell reconstitution after alpha-beta-depleted transplantation in children. Construction of the TCRbeta library involved unique molecular identifiers. TCRdb used MiXCR to reprocess the PCR reads, holding one entry per CDR3 protein. The sample has almost 600,000 distinct CDR3 sequences, over 20% seen once. General study results and limits: At day 60, the high TCRbeta diversity found in some patients originated from recipient T cells and thymic progenitors that had survived. Several hundred expanded graft clones reportedly were the source of alpha-beta T cells about two months after transplant.

This clonotype was recorded only once. Its antigen is undetermined. Germline CDR1 reads SQVTM; CDR2 reads ANQGSEA. Trimming took 7 bases from V and 3 from J; bases not matched to a gene: 5. There are 13 residues in the CDR3. The clonotype originates from a boy in the first two years of life with Wiskott-Aldrich syndrome, due to receive a stem cell transplant. Sequencing used PBMCs, obtained before TCRalphabeta/CD19-depleted stem cell transplant. V and J are TRBV29-1 and TRBJ2-5; 10 bases match TRBD2. In nucleotides, the CDR3 is TGCAGCGCCCTCCTAGCGGGAGAAGAGACCCAGTACTTC. As protein: CSALLAGEETQYF.